The present TCR beta chain was sequenced within a study of cytomegalovirus exposure and HLA in healthy donors (dated by TCRdb to about 2017). For the wider study: An earlier analysis of several hundred of the donors reported 250 to 300 Gb of sequence data and 117 million unique TCR beta sequences from about 180 million T cells. Among the approximately 400 genotyped donors, around 79% belonged to the genetic ancestry cluster associated with self-reported Caucasian donors. Both class I and class II loci were covered by HLA typing, at four-digit resolution. A later analysis re-analyzed previously published TCR beta repertoires from approximately 670 donors and added high-resolution HLA genotyping to study TCR occurrence patterns. Roughly five DR-DQ haplotypes were handled as single units for association and clustering, since linkage in the cohort was strong. About 280 gigabases of sequencing data and 70 million to 95 million unique TCR sequences made up an early release that covered approximately 650 HLA-typed donors. The later analysis used no new phenotypic data to find candidate immune exposures, relying instead on TCR beta sequences and their occurrence across donors. Every repertoire in the discovery cohort had been generated on one and the same sequencing platform. Typing coverage varied by locus: roughly 620-640 donors for A, B, C, DRB1 and DQB1; roughly 520 for DQA1; 600 to 610 for DPA1; approximately 470 for DPB1. Genome-wide SNP genotypes for about three fifths of the roughly 700 donors were used in a later genetic analysis, which treated that subset as a discovery cohort. To predict cytomegalovirus infection status, the study combined high-throughput TCR immunosequencing, statistical association of individual TCRs with disease status, and machine learning. The study used immunosequencing to profile the T cell repertoires of 600 to 850 subjects and linked those repertoires to cytomegalovirus serostatus. A separate validation cohort of roughly 120 different subjects was used in addition to the approximately 700-subject first cohort. Donor age, sex, ethnicity and CMV serostatus were collected together with the repertoire data. Among roughly 400 genotyped donors of the cohort, an average of about 240,000 unique TCR beta nucleotide sequences was sequenced per donor, of which 15% to 20% were non-productive. To decide whether each TCR beta V gene segment behaved as functional or pseudogenic, an earlier analysis of some 600 of the donors relied on high-throughput TCR beta sequencing. The study aimed to test whether cataloging public T cell receptors could reveal signatures of past pathogen exposure. The study at large found these results: In a later analysis, about 16,000 TCR beta sequences were associated with specific HLA alleles at a false discovery rate of 0.05. CMV serostatus was the only immune exposure information available for the cohort. Some IMGT-functional V segments, including TRBV6-2 and TRBV6-3, could not be told apart with the 87-base-pair reads, so those segments were excluded. It was suggested by the authors that the approach could potentially be generalized to other disease states and immunological phenotypes. While some public TCRs were present in many individuals, most TCR sequences turned up only very rarely across donors. Linkage disequilibrium might explain the correlated functional status among segregating V segments, but an unknown experimental factor could not be ruled out. The classifier was reported to diagnose cytomegalovirus status with high specificity and sensitivity in both the original cohort and the validation cohort. Strong co-occurrence of HLA alleles, especially DR and DQ, made assigning TCR associations to individual alleles difficult. The presence/absence analyses assumed that sequencing depth was roughly uniform across donors, and that assumption may not be true. The study gave a list of 150 to 200 TCR beta chains associated with cytomegalovirus. In a later analysis, HLA-associated TCR beta chains were found to be more clonally expanded and to have lower generation probabilities than equally common non-associated chains. A later analysis found that TCR association rates varied across HLA loci, with DRB1 alleles showing the most associated TCRs and HLA-C alleles the fewest. V-gene and J-gene trimming of TCR beta chains was associated with a missense DCLRE1C variant in a later genetic analysis, and the association was replicated in an independent cohort. A cluster of highly shared sequence variants was judged likely to represent a technical artifact of the sequencing pipeline. Only TCR beta chains were sequenced in this cohort, and the absence of alpha or paired-chain data limited detectable features. Because HLA typing was missing for some donors at each locus, association tests included only the typed subset. Because counts were too low, seventeen rarely observed V segments, including chromosome 9 orphons, were left out of the earlier analysis of several hundred of the donors. A further reported finding was that TCR beta sequences accurately predicted the HLA-A and HLA-B alleles for most subjects in the first cohort. Compared with the 666-donor mean, donors in an Asian-associated ancestry cluster had fewer N-insertions in productive TCRs, according to a later genetic analysis. Three of the identified cytomegalovirus-associated TCR beta chains were confirmed in vitro to be specific for cytomegalovirus antigens. In an earlier analysis of roughly 560 of the donors, most TCR beta V segments were observed in productive rearrangements about 87% or about 30% of the time, broadly matching IMGT annotations. A later analysis found that most CMV-associated TCR beta chains appeared HLA-restricted, with HLA associations seemingly driven largely by CMV exposure. In a later analysis, several top co-occurrence clusters were reported to appear linked to parvovirus B19, influenza, CMV and Epstein-Barr virus.

Libraries were built with the immunoSEQ multiplex PCR assay. For the multiplex PCR, a mixture combining 60 forward primers for TCR Vbeta segments and 13 reverse primers for TCR Jbeta segments was used. The CDR3 region of rearranged TCR beta genes was amplified from genomic DNA by a multiplex PCR assay. The amplified TCR beta libraries were sequenced on the Illumina HiSeq System as 87-base-pair reads. In the authors' own workflow: In a later analysis, tens of millions of unique TCR beta chains were counted across the 650 to 700 repertoires, and around 10 million of these chains were shared by at least two donors. Raw reads were error-corrected and collapsed into unique sequences by a nearest-neighbor algorithm in which closely related sequences were merged to remove PCR and sequencing errors. V, D and J gene segments were assigned by aligning CDR3 sequences to IMGT reference sequences. For a sequence to be retained, a match of at least six nucleotides was required to both a V gene segment and a J gene segment. A rearrangement was called productive if the CDR3 had no stop codons and remained in frame with V and J, and every other rearrangement was called non-productive. Following IMGT convention, CDR3 was defined as the stretch from the second conserved V-encoded cysteine to the conserved J-encoded phenylalanine. Sequences without an unambiguous match to a single V gene segment were excluded from the earlier analysis of 450 to 650 of the donors. An earlier analysis of approximately 590 of the donors classified V segments as functional when productive rearrangements were above 56.7% and as segregating when the standard deviation between donors was above 5%. A statistical classification framework was built to diagnose cytomegalovirus status from the catalog of TCR beta chain sequences. In a later analysis, V and J genes were assigned by comparing TCR nucleotide sequences against IMGT/GENE-DB human TR gene sequences. In a later analysis, CDR3 sequences and most-parsimonious VDJ recombination scenarios were assigned using the TCRdist pipeline. In a later analysis, every TCR beta chain was defined by the combination of its CDR3 amino acid sequence and its V-gene family, and reads without a unique V-gene family were dropped. A later analysis removed 450 to 600 highly shared, low-generation-probability nucleotide sequences to deal with suspected cross-contamination and a sequencing artifact. For each public chain, a later analysis derived a clonal expansion index from normalized ranks of inferred template counts within each repertoire. In a later analysis, generation probabilities were computed using a VDJ recombination model fitted to out-of-frame rearrangements, and the results were checked against IGoR. Hypergeometric tests were used in a later analysis to score TCR-TCR, TCR-HLA and TCR-CMV co-occurrence, with a repertoire-size bias correction applied to the TCR pairs. To estimate false discovery rates, a later analysis permuted the HLA or CMV assignments 20 times. A later analysis grouped co-occurring TCRs with DBSCAN, adding TCRdist sequence similarity when clustering within HLA-allele-positive subsets. Repertoires with fewer than 30,000 or more than 120,000 public chains, plus five repertoires with anomalous nucleotide sharing, were excluded from co-occurrence clustering. The table comes from immuneACCESS by way of TCRdb, which keeps in-frame sequences with V and J called. Part of the clones is missing from these tables; in studies checked, under half for an unresolved V gene and the rest for unknown reasons. The D gene and trimming were derived from the DNA, and the V and J assignments and clone size from that table. In all, the sample holds 110,000 to 150,000 clones, and over 80% of those were seen once. The ten biggest clones cover roughly 3.4% of the sample.

In total, 500 to 700 healthy bone marrow donors made up the cohort. All cohort members were sampled while nominally healthy, although unrecorded immune exposures were likely present. The donor tested CMV seronegative, placing the donor among the 300 to 400 seronegative members of the cohort. A peripheral blood sample was provided by each donor, and peripheral blood mononuclear cells were used for TCR beta sequencing. The Qiagen DNeasy Blood Extraction Kit was used to extract genomic DNA from the blood cell samples. Remarks on this clone: Its antigen specificity is not known. No much larger clone is present one base from it, and per-base qualities are unavailable.

Including cysteine and phenylalanine, the CDR3 has 13 amino acids. Of all the DNA, just the CDR3 is kept, 39 bases in frame from base 1. For CDR1 and CDR2, the germline V gene lists SQVTM and ANQGSEA. Relative to germline, V is missing 6 bases and J is missing 7 bases, with 8 bases of the junction outside any gene match. The rearranged chain carries TRBV29-1 and TRBJ1-2, with 10 bases aligning to TRBD1. This receptor was obtained from a male donor in good health and CMV-seronegative. The sample taken for sequencing was PBMCs. CDR3 loop: CSVIRQGAGGYTF. The nucleotide sequence reads as follows: TGCAGCGTGATCAGACAGGGGGCGGGTGGCTACACCTTC.